The 22 T cell receptor beta chains listed next were all sequenced from one sample in a study of siplizumab effects on memory and regulatory T cells. Assay: immunoSEQ multiplex PCR; the TCRdb copy retains only in-frame clones and omits some. The profile covers around 78,000 clones, with around 90% appearing a single time and approximately 31% taken by the ten largest. The specimen was CD8+ T cells sorted from blood. Receptors originate from a human donor in good health.

The chain is built from TRBV4-1 and TRBJ2-2; TRBD2 matches at 7 bases. The germline V gene has CDR1 MGHRA and CDR2 YSYEKL. The CDR3 consists of 16 residues. J lost 6 bases, V lost 5 bases, and 12 bases had no gene match. The DNA for the CDR3 is TGCGCCAGCAGCGGATGGTCCAGCGGGGCCTCCGGGGAGCTGTTTTTT. This translates into CASSGWSSGASGELFF.

This chain uses TRBV7-8 with TRBJ2-7; tentative D call: TRBD1 (6 bases). This CDR3 has 15 residues. Germline assignment: CDR1 SGHVS and CDR2 FQNEAQ. V was trimmed by 1 base and J by 2 bases, leaving 12 bases between them. The CDR3 reads CASSLGAGTTYEQYF. CDR3 bases: TGTGCCAGCAGCTTAGGAGCCGGGACAACCTACGAGCAGTACTTC. The whole variable domain, remainder taken from reference TRBV7-8 and TRBJ2-7, is GAGVSQSPRYKVAKRGQDVALRCDPISGHVSLFWYQQALGQGPEFLTYFQNEAQLDKSGLPSDRFFAERPEGSVSTLKIQRTQQEDSAVYLCASSLGAGTTYEQYFGPGTRLTVT.

This rearrangement joins TRBV7-9 to TRBJ2-3; TRBD2 matches 7 bases. Germline V gene lookup returns CDR1 SEHNR and CDR2 FQNEAQ (reference sequence). V dropped 2 bases and J dropped 7; count of bases not matched to a gene: 3. This CDR3 spans 13 amino acids. The CDR3 loop reads CASSLTSDNTQYF. CDR3 nucleotides: TGTGCCAGCAGCTTAACTAGCGACAATACGCAGTATTTT.

The chain carries TRBV6-5 and TRBJ2-5; 9 positions match TRBD2. Germline V gene sequence: CDR1 MNHEY, CDR2 SVGAGI. The V segment lost 4 bases and the J segment 6 bases; nucleotides outside the gene matches: 9. There are 15 residues in the CDR3. CDR3: CASSFSGGSGQTQYF. The CDR3 DNA is TGTGCCAGCAGTTTTAGCGGGGGATCGGGCCAGACCCAGTACTTC.

As DNA, the CDR3 is TGTGCCAGCAACGAGGGCAATGAGCAGTTCTTC. It translates to CASNEGNEQFF. The chain recombines TRBV6-5 with TRBJ2-1; possible D gene TRBD2, 5 bases. The CDR3 is 11 residues long. Germline CDR1 and CDR2: MNHEY and SVGAGI. The ends were cut back, 7 bases at V and 6 bases at J, with 7 bases in the middle.

The J gene is TRBJ2-3, the V gene TRBV7-9; 7 bases map to TRBD2. The CDR3 is 18 residues long. With V trimmed by 0 bases and J by 4 bases, 13 bases remained unmatched. Germline CDR1 SEHNR, CDR2 FQNEAQ (reference sequence). The CDR3 loop reads CASSLAGPSGLDADTQYF. The CDR3 nucleotides are TGTGCCAGCAGCTTAGCGGGGCCTAGCGGATTGGATGCAGATACGCAGTATTTT.

The V gene is TRBV27, the J gene TRBJ2-1; 11 bases map to TRBD2. This CDR3 spans 16 amino acids. Germline lookup yields CDR1 MNHEY and CDR2 SMNVEV (reference sequence). V was clipped by 5 bases and J by 3 bases; unmatched bases: 6. This CDR3 is CASSTPTSGSYNEQFF. The CDR3 DNA sequence: TGTGCCAGCAGTACCCCCACTAGCGGGAGCTACAATGAGCAGTTCTTC.

The chain has TRBV9 and TRBJ2-7; 7 bases match TRBD2. Germline V lookup: CDR1 SGDLS, CDR2 YYNGEE. The CDR3 contains 15 residues. Germline trimming cut 3 bases from V and 0 bases from J; bases unmatched to any gene: 6. In nucleotides, the CDR3 is TGTGCCAGCAGCGGTCAAGCGGGATTCTCCTACGAGCAGTACTTC. Translation: CASSGQAGFSYEQYF.

The J gene is TRBJ2-2, the V gene TRBV4-1; D may match TRBD1 or TRBD2 (5 bases each). CDR1 MGHRA and CDR2 YSYEKL come from the germline V gene. CDR3 length: 15 residues. Between the trimmed V and J ends, which lost 0 bases and 6 bases, there was a span of 11 bases. The CDR3 loop reads CASSQDNGAAGELFF. CDR3 nucleotide sequence: TGCGCCAGCAGCCAAGATAACGGGGCTGCCGGGGAGCTGTTTTTT.

The chain uses TRBV5-4 and TRBJ2-1; 7 bases fit TRBD2. The CDR3 contains 18 residues. J lost 0 bases, V lost 0 bases, and 9 bases had no gene match. Germline values: CDR1 SGHNT, CDR2 YYREEE (reference sequence). The CDR3 is CASSLVFSGLSSYNEQFF. The DNA for the CDR3 is TGTGCCAGCAGCTTGGTCTTTAGCGGGTTGAGCTCCTACAATGAGCAGTTCTTC.

The chain's CDR3 is CASSPPPQSEAFF. The CDR3 bases are TGTGCCAGCAGCCCCCCACCGCAATCTGAAGCTTTCTTT. The chain uses TRBV7-2 and TRBJ1-1; no definite D call. The CDR3 covers 13 residues. Germline V CDR1 and CDR2: SGHTA, FQGNSA. The V end was cut by 5 bases, the J end by 6 bases, with 13 bases between.

V gene TRBV7-9 combines with J gene TRBJ1-4; 7 nucleotides agree with TRBD1. The CDR3 is made up of 15 amino acids. The V and J ends lost 5 bases and 0 bases, in that order; junction bases with no gene match: 3. Germline CDR1 SEHNR, CDR2 FQNEAQ (reference sequence). The CDR3 DNA is TGTGCCAGCAGCCCGGGGACAGCAACTAATGAAAAACTGTTTTTT. As protein: CASSPGTATNEKLFF.

The chain uses TRBV27 and TRBJ2-1; 9 bases align to TRBD2. This CDR3 spans 16 amino acids. In germline, CDR1 is MNHEY, CDR2 SMNVEV (reference sequence). V shed 5 bases and J 7 bases; nucleotides not matched to a gene: 12. CDR3 in amino acids: CASSRSAGGWGNEQFF. DNA for the CDR3: TGTGCCAGCAGTCGATCAGCGGGAGGCTGGGGAAATGAGCAGTTCTTC.

The chain is built from TRBV4-1 and TRBJ2-2; 10 bases fit TRBD2. The CDR3 has 19 amino acids. The germline gives CDR1 MGHRA, CDR2 YSYEKL. The J segment lost 0 bases and the V segment lost 3 bases, leaving 10 bases of the junction unmatched. This CDR3 is CASSHPSVTSGTNTGELFF. CDR3 coding DNA: TGCGCCAGCAGCCACCCTTCCGTAACTAGCGGGACGAACACCGGGGAGCTGTTTTTT.

The rearrangement uses TRBV6-1 and TRBJ1-1; D perhaps matches TRBD1 (6 bases). This CDR3 comprises 15 residues. Germline V gene lookup returns CDR1 MNHNS and CDR2 SASEGT. V lost 3 bases, J lost 0 bases, and 11 bases lay in between. CDR3: CASSERTEMNTEAFF. CDR3 bases: TGTGCCAGCAGTGAGCGGACAGAGATGAACACTGAAGCTTTCTTT.

The V and J genes are TRBV6-6 and TRBJ2-5; TRBD1 matches 10 bases. The trim removed 4 bases at V and 4 bases at J, leaving 9 bases unmatched. Germline lookup yields CDR1 MNHNY and CDR2 SVGAGI (reference sequence). The CDR3 extends over 16 amino acids. The CDR3 DNA sequence: TGTGCCAGCAGTTCCGGGACAGGGGCTACCCCAGAGACCCAGTACTTC. Translation gives CASSSGTGATPETQYF.

The rearrangement joins TRBV4-1 to TRBJ2-2; possibly TRBD1 or TRBD2 for D (5 bases each). The V gene lost 0 bases and the J gene lost 6 bases, with 17 bases spanning the gap. The CDR3 covers 17 residues. Germline CDR1 and CDR2: MGHRA and YSYEKL. CDR3 loop: CASSQEYGTGLPGELFF. For the CDR3, the DNA is TGCGCCAGCAGCCAAGAATACGGGACCGGTCTTCCCGGGGAGCTGTTTTTT.

The V gene is TRBV6-4, the J gene TRBJ2-7; TRBD1 is a possible D gene (6 bases). V lost 11 bases to trimming and J lost 0 bases, with 14 bases between them. The CDR3 is 13 residues long. Germline loops: CDR1 MRHNA, CDR2 SNTAGT. The CDR3: CAGDRSLSYEQYF. In DNA form, the CDR3 reads TGTGCCGGAGACAGGTCTCTCTCCTACGAGCAGTACTTC.

This clone was detected only once. This rearrangement joins TRBV6-5 to TRBJ2-5, with D uncertain. TRBJ2-7 explains the end of the DNA better; the J call may be wrong. The CDR3 is made up of 11 amino acids. CDR1 MNHEY and CDR2 SVGAGI come from the germline V gene. The CDR3 here is CASSSSAEQYF. In nucleotides, the CDR3 is TGTGCCAGCAGTTCCTCTGCCGAGCAGTACTTC.

The chain links TRBV28 to TRBJ2-4; 7 bases match TRBD1. V dropped 5 bases and J dropped 3; count of bases not matched to a gene: 22. CDR1 and CDR2 from the germline V gene are MDHEN and SYDVKM. The CDR3 spans 20 residues. CDR3: CASSLILGQAAYKGKNIQYF. The DNA for the CDR3 is TGTGCCAGCAGTCTCATCCTCGGACAGGCAGCCTATAAAGGCAAAAACATTCAGTACTTC. Using reference TRBV28 and TRBJ2-4 for the parts outside the CDR3, the full variable domain is DVKVTQSSRYLVKRTGEKVFLECVQDMDHENMFWYRQDPGLGLRLIYFSYDVKMKEKGDIPEGYSVSREKKERFSLILESASTNQTSMYLCASSLILGQAAYKGKNIQYFGAGTRLSVL.

The genes are TRBV29-1 and TRBJ1-1; D is unresolved. The V end was cut by 0 bases, the J end by 6 bases, with 8 bases between. The CDR3 has 12 residues. Germline V gene data show CDR1 as SQVTM and CDR2 as ANQGSEA. CDR3 loop: CSVEDGVAEAFF. The CDR3 DNA reads TGCAGCGTTGAAGATGGGGTGGCTGAAGCTTTCTTT.

The CDR3 is CASSLLAGGTEETQYF. The CDR3, as DNA: TGTGCCAGCAGCTTACTAGCGGGGGGGACAGAAGAGACCCAGTACTTC. V and J are TRBV5-6 and TRBJ2-5; the match to TRBD2 covers 13 bases. The V segment lost 2 bases and the J segment 3 bases; nucleotides outside the gene matches: 4. The CDR3 spans 16 residues. Germline V gives CDR1 SGHDT, CDR2 YYEEEE.